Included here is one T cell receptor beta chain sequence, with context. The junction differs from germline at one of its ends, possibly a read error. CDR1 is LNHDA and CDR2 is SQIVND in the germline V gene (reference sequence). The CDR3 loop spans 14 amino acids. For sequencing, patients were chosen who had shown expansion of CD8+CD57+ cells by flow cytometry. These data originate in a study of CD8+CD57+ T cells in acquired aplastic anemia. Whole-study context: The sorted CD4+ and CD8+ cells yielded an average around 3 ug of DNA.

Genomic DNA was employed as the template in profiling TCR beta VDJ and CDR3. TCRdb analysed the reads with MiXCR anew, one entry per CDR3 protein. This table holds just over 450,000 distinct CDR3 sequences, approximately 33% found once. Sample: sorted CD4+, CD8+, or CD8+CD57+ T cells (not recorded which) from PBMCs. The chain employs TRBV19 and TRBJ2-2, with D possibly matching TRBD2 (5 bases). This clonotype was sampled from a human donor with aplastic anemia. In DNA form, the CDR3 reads TGTGCCAGTAGTATGGTCAGAATTACCGGGGAGCTGTCTTTT. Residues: CASSMVRITGELSF.